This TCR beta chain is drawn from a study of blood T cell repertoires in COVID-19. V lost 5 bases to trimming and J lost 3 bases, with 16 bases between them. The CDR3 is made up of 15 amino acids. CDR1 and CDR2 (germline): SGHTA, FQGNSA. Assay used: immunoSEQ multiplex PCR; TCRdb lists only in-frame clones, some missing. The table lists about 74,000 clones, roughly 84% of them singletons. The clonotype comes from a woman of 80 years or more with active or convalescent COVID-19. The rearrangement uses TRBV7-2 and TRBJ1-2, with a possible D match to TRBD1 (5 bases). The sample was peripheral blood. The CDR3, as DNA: TGTGCCAGCAGCCAAGAAAGGGGTTCTCACTATGGCTACACCTTC. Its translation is CASSQERGSHYGYTF.